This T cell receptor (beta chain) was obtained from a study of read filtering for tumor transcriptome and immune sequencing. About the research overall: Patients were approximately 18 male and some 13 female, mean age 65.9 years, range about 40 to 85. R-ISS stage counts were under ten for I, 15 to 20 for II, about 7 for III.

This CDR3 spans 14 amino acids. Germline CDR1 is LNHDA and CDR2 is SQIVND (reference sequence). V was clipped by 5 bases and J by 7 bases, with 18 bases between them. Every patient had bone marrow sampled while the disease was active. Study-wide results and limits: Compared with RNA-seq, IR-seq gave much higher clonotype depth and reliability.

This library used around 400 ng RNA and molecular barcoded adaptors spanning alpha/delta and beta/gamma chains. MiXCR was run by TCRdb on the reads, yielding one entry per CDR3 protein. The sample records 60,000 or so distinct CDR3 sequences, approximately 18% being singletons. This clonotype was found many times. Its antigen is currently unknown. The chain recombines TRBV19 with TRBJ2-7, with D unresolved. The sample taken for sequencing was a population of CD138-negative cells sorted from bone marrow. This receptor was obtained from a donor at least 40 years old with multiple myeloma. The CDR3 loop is CASSGLIVPREQYF. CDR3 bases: TGTGCCAGTAGTGGGTTAATAGTTCCTCGGGAGCAGTACTTC. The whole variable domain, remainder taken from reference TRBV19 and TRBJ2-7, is DGGITQSPKYLFRKEGQNVTLSCEQNLNHDAMYWYRQDPGQGLRLIYYSQIVNDFQKGDIAEGYSVSREKKESFPLTVTSAQKNPTAFYLCASSGLIVPREQYFGPGTRLTVT.